This T cell receptor (beta chain) is from a study of CXCR3-negative and CXCR3-positive naive CD8 T cells. Study-wide points: The TRBV-TRBJ usage of naive CXCR3-negative and CXCR3-positive cells was similar, but that of memory cells differed. Hydrophobicity of TRB CDR3s was greater in CXCR3-positive naive cells than in CXCR3-negative naive cells.

The libraries of TRB cDNA were constructed through 5' RACE using UMI labels. Using the 5' RACE reads, TCRdb records one entry per CDR3 protein without DNA. In all, the sample yields about 84,000 distinct CDR3 sequences. The germline V gene encodes CDR1 LNHDA and CDR2 SQIVND (reference sequence). The CDR3 covers 15 residues. Each CD8+ T cell subset was flow-sorted in triplicate. Every sort contained 250,000 to 350,000 cells. As regards this clonotype: Its target is unknown.

The sequenced material came from naive CXCR3+ CD8+ T cells from blood. The subset was: CD45RO-CCR7+CD27+CD95- naive CD8+ T cells expressing CXCR3 (TNR3+). This chain uses TRBV19 with TRBJ2-7; TCRdb reports TRBD1, a call that lacks DNA to check it against. The TCR comes from a human donor in good health. Some clones in this sample may be carry-over from other donors' samples. CDR3 amino acids: CASSFGDRGTYEQYF.